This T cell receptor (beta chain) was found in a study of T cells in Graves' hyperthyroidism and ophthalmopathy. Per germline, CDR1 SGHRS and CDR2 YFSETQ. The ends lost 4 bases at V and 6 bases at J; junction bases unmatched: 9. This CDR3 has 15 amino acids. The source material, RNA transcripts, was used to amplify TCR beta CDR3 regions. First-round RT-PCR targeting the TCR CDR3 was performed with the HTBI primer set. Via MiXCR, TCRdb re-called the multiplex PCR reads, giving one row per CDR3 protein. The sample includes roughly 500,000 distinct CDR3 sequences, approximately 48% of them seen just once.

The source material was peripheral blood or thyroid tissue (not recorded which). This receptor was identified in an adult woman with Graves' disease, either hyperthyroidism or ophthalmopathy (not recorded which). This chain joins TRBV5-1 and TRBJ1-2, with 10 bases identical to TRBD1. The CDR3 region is CASSPGQGIKNGYTF. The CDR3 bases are TGCGCCAGCAGCCCGGGACAGGGGATCAAGAATGGCTACACCTTC.